The 12 T cell receptor beta chains below come from one sample, sequenced in a study of neurological immune-mediated disorders. TCRdb ran MiXCR on the 5' RACE reads and lists one entry per CDR3 protein. The table has roughly 62,000 distinct CDR3 sequences, about 4% seen once. Sequenced input: PBMCs. Receptors were obtained from a woman in her fifties or sixties with multiple sclerosis.

On this clonotype itself: This may be a read error, as it is one base from a much larger clone. The rearrangement joins TRBV10-3 to TRBJ2-4; TRBD2 might be the D (6 bases). In germline, CDR1 is ENHRY, CDR2 SYGVKD. Trimming stripped 3 bases from V and 10 bases from J, with 16 bases between. This CDR3 is built from 14 residues. CDR3 loop: CAISERQEGKIQYF. The CDR3 region has the DNA TGTGCCATCAGTGAAAGGCAGGAGGGGAAAATTCAGTACTTC.

Ten or more counts support this clonotype. This chain connects TRBV15 to TRBJ2-5; D possibly corresponds to TRBD1 (5 bases). CDR1 and CDR2 from the germline V gene are LNHNV and YYDKDF (reference sequence). The CDR3 runs to 17 residues. V lost 0 bases to trimming and J lost 2 bases, with 16 bases between them. CDR3 sequence reads: CATSRDWGRLEQETQYF. The DNA of the CDR3 is TGTGCCACCAGCAGAGATTGGGGCCGGTTAGAACAAGAGACCCAGTACTTC.

This clonotype was counted at least ten times. The V gene is TRBV12-3 or TRBV12-4, the J gene TRBJ2-1; 15 positions agree with TRBD2. The CDR3 covers 16 residues. With 5 bases clipped from V and 7 bases from J, the junction kept 6 bases outside the gene matches. The CDR3 protein is CASSRTSGRVSNEQFF. The CDR3 DNA reads as TGTGCCAGCAGTCGGACTAGCGGGAGGGTTTCGAATGAGCAGTTCTTC.

This clonotype appeared many times. J is TRBJ2-5 and V is TRBV9, with D perhaps TRBD1 (5 bases). Per germline, CDR1 SGDLS and CDR2 YYNGEE. Trimming cost V 0 bases and J 3 bases, with 12 bases left between them. The CDR3 totals 15 residues. The DNA of the CDR3 is TGTGCCAGCAGCGTAGACGTCGGACAAAAAGAGACCCAGTACTTC. It encodes CASSVDVGQKETQYF.

Many counts were recorded for this clonotype. The CDR3 spells CASSPQGLAGEYNEQFF. CDR3 coding DNA: TGTGCCAGCAGCCCCCAGGGACTAGCGGGAGAGTACAATGAGCAGTTCTTC. This chain joins TRBV9 and TRBJ2-1; 14 nucleotides match TRBD2. Germline V gives CDR1 SGDLS, CDR2 YYNGEE. The CDR3 length is 17 residues. The V gene end was trimmed by 4 bases and the J gene end by 4 bases; junction bases not matched to a gene: 7.

This clonotype was detected many times. The chain couples TRBV12-3 or TRBV12-4 to TRBJ1-1; a weak D match, TRBD1 (5 bases). Trimming removed 6 bases from V and 2 bases from J, with 16 bases in between. CDR3 size: 15 residues. The CDR3 region has the DNA TGTGCCAGCAGCCCACAGTCGACAGTTAACACTGAAGCTTTCTTT. Translated: CASSPQSTVNTEAFF.

This clonotype was recorded a few times. The V and J genes are TRBV5-6 and TRBJ2-3; TRBD2 might be the D (6 bases). The CDR3 runs 15 residues. Germline V CDR1 and CDR2: SGHDT, YYEEEE. Trimming took off 3 bases at V and 4 bases at J, with 15 bases between the two ends. CDR3 nucleotides: TGTGCCAGCAGCTCGAGACTAGTCCCCCCAGATACGCAGTATTTT. Protein: CASSSRLVPPDTQYF.

This clonotype was counted ten times or more. The CDR3 protein is CASSPANQPQHF. DNA for the CDR3: TGTGCCAGCAGCCCAGCCAATCAGCCCCAGCATTTT. The chain joins TRBV7-2 to TRBJ1-5; D is undetermined. Germline V lookup: CDR1 SGHTA, CDR2 FQGNSA. The V gene lost 5 bases and the J gene lost 3 bases, with 5 bases spanning the gap. CDR3 length: 12 amino acids.

V is TRBV20-1 and J is TRBJ2-1; D ambiguous. V gave up 6 bases and J gave up 2 bases, with 14 bases separating them. Germline V gene sequence: CDR1 DFQATT, CDR2 SNEGSKA (reference sequence). CDR3 length equals 14 residues. The chain's CDR3 is CSAPWAPAYNEQFF. The CDR3 DNA reads TGCAGTGCCCCTTGGGCGCCAGCCTACAATGAGCAGTTCTTC.

This clonotype was counted many times. The CDR3 DNA reads as TGTGCCAGTAGTATGGATAGCAATCAGCCCCAGCATTTT. Protein product: CASSMDSNQPQHF. The chain combines TRBV19 with TRBJ1-5; D unresolved. The V end lost 3 bases, the J end lost 0 bases, and 3 bases lay between the germline ends. This CDR3 region has 13 residues. Germline lookup yields CDR1 LNHDA and CDR2 SQIVND (reference sequence).

This clonotype has more than one count but fewer than ten. The junction shows a germline mismatch at one end, possibly a read error. The rearrangement uses TRBV3-1 and TRBJ1-5, with TRBD1 as a possible D gene (6 bases). The CDR3 spans 16 residues. CDR1 and CDR2 from the germline V gene are LGHDT and YNNKEL (reference sequence). DNA for the CDR3: TGTGCCAGCAGCCAAGGGGGGGGGCGCGGGAAGCAGCCCCAGAATTTT. It yields the protein CASSQGGGRGKQPQNF.

This clonotype was seen at least ten times. The chain couples TRBV7-6 to TRBJ2-7; D perhaps matches TRBD1 (6 bases). Germline values: CDR1 SGHVS, CDR2 FNYEAQ. V lost 5 bases and J 4 bases, leaving 15 bases between the germline ends. There are 14 residues in the CDR3. CDR3 sequence: CASSPRQEGYEQYF. The CDR3 DNA reads TGTGCCAGCAGCCCGCGACAGGAAGGTTACGAGCAGTACTTC.